This record covers a single T cell receptor (beta chain). The antigen is unknown. This specimen belongs to a study of T cells after yellow fever vaccination. Overall study context: The fractions with low cell numbers were processed using SMART-Seq v4 Ultra Low Input.

Conversion of TCR transcripts into cDNA relied on 5'RACE template switching, which added a universal primer site and UMIs. One entry per CDR3 protein results from TCRdb running MiXCR on the 5' RACE reads. This sample yields hundreds of thousands of distinct CDR3 sequences, of which 10% to 15% are seen a single time; about 15% belongs to the top ten. Trimming took 5 bases from V and 5 from J; bases not matched to a gene: 10. Germline CDR1 DFQATT, CDR2 SNEGSKA (reference sequence). There are 14 residues in the CDR3. Study results and limitations: Abundant bulk-derived clonotypes could contaminate FACS-sorted repertoires. Overlap between CD4 and CD8 compartments was detected for a small share of clonotypes.

The chain carries TRBV20-1 and TRBJ2-5, with 8 bases that match TRBD2. The material sequenced was PBMCs, taken on the day of the yellow fever booster vaccination. The source is a man in his thirties or forties who received the YFV17D yellow fever vaccine. The CDR3 loop is CSAPSGGSGETQYF. As DNA, the CDR3 is TGCAGTGCTCCGAGCGGGGGCAGTGGGGAGACCCAGTACTTC.